This TCR beta chain was profiled in a study of PD-L1 blockade in urothelial cancer. General study results and limits: Durable-benefit patients showed greater tumor-associated blood clone expansion at 3 weeks.

A word on this clone: Antigen unknown.

The patients had locally advanced or metastatic urothelial carcinoma. The repertoire was sequenced with immunoSEQ multiplex PCR; TCRdb's copy has only in-frame clones and lacks some. The table shows tens of thousands of clones, with around 86% occurring only once. The origin of this receptor is a man aged 55-75 years with urothelial cancer. The specimen comprised PBMCs, sampled around atezolizumab (anti-PD-L1) treatment.

DNA of the CDR3: TGTGCCTGGAGTGATCCCCACTCTGGAAACACCATATATTTT. Residues: CAWSDPHSGNTIYF. This sequence joins TRBV30 and TRBJ1-3; no reliable D call. The CDR3 loop spans 14 amino acids. Germline loops: CDR1 GTSNPN, CDR2 SVGIG (reference sequence). With 1 base removed from V and 0 bases from J, the gap between germline ends came to 7 bases.